The T cell receptor beta chain described here comes from a study of T cell therapy after organ transplantation. Whole-study context: Therapy products were autologous CMV-specific T cells, peptide-expanded for roughly two weeks.

The assay was immunoSEQ multiplex PCR, and TCRdb's table has in-frame clones only and misses some. The data show about 48,000 clones, with 94% seen just once and about 3.1% held by the top ten. In the case of this clone: The antigen is not known.

Germline values: CDR1 LNHDA, CDR2 SQIVND (reference sequence). Trimming left V 4 bases short and J 4 bases short, with 11 bases between. This CDR3 has 14 amino acids. This sequence was found in a human patient who had received a solid organ transplant and had CMV disease. The V and J genes are TRBV19 and TRBJ1-5; D may be TRBD1 (6 bases). The input for sequencing was CD8+ T cells from blood, taken before autologous CMV-specific T cell therapy. CDR3 nucleotides: TGTGCCAGTAGTACCGGACAGTTAAATCAGCCCCAGCATTTT. Translating it yields CASSTGQLNQPQHF. The complete variable domain, with remaining parts taken from reference TRBV19 and TRBJ1-5, reads DGGITQSPKYLFRKEGQNVTLSCEQNLNHDAMYWYRQDPGQGLRLIYYSQIVNDFQKGDIAEGYSVSREKKESFPLTVTSAQKNPTAFYLCASSTGQLNQPQHFGDGTRLSIL.